One and the same sample provided the 30 T cell receptor beta chains below, sequenced in a study of T cell responses to AZD1222 COVID-19 vaccine (dated by TCRdb to the early 2020s). In the paper's terms, the time point label means: about 28 days (+/-7) after the second vaccine dose. The library was obtained by the immunoSEQ multiplex PCR assay. Here the immuneACCESS table is served through TCRdb, limited to in-frame sequences with V and J called. Missing clones are a known gap in these copies; in checked studies unresolved V genes cover under half, and the rest lacks a known reason. The sample table contains about 150,000 clones; only one count was recorded for more than 85% of them. Approximately 3.3% of the sample is taken by the ten largest. The specimen comprised peripheral blood, sampled 28 days after the second AZD1222 dose. These receptors were obtained from an adult who received the AZD1222 COVID-19 vaccine.

This clone showed up just once. V is TRBV27 and J is TRBJ2-3; D is uncertain. Germline-derived CDR1 and CDR2 are MNHEY and SMNVEV (reference sequence). The V and J ends lost 6 bases and 4 bases respectively, with 11 bases between them. The length of the CDR3 is 13 residues. The CDR3 DNA follows: TGTGCCAGCAGAACATTCGTACCAGATACGCAGTATTTT. This gives the protein CASRTFVPDTQYF.

The chain employs TRBV28 and TRBJ1-3; TRBD1 might be the D (6 bases). The CDR3 covers 17 residues. CDR1 and CDR2 from the germline V gene are MDHEN and SYDVKM. The ends were cut back, 3 bases at V and 0 bases at J, with 15 bases in the middle. CDR3: CASSFGLGARSGNTIYF. CDR3 in DNA: TGTGCCAGCAGTTTCGGGTTGGGGGCCCGCTCTGGAAACACCATATATTTT.

The rearrangement uses TRBV2 and TRBJ2-7, with D perhaps assigned TRBD1 or TRBD2 (6 bases each). The CDR3 is 14 residues long. Germline loops: CDR1 SNHLY, CDR2 FYNNEI. V dropped 5 bases and J dropped 4 bases, with 15 bases sitting between them. The CDR3 spells CASSSPGGWYEQYF. In DNA form, the CDR3 reads TGTGCCAGCAGTTCACCCGGGGGCTGGTACGAGCAGTACTTC.

The chain uses TRBV10-2 and TRBJ2-7; tentatively, D is TRBD1 or TRBD2 (6 bases each). V lost 8 bases to trimming and J lost 4 bases, with 15 bases between them. The germline V gene has CDR1 WSHSY and CDR2 SAAADI. The CDR3 spans 13 residues. CDR3 amino acids: CASARTGRYEQYF. The CDR3 DNA reads as TGCGCCAGCGCCAGAACAGGGAGGTACGAGCAGTACTTC.

V and J are TRBV5-1 and TRBJ1-6; TRBD1 matches at 9 bases. The germline V gene encodes CDR1 SGHRS and CDR2 YFSETQ. CDR3 length equals 18 residues. Trimming removed 3 bases from V and 14 bases from J; junction bases left unmatched: 21. As DNA, the CDR3 is TGCGCCAGCAGCTCCCAGGGGGGACCGGGACAGGGCCAGGGGGCCCTCCACTTT. It translates to CASSSQGGPGQGQGALHF.

The chain carries TRBV6-1 and TRBJ1-1, with D possibly TRBD1 on 5 matching bases. Deletions cut 1 base from V and 11 bases from J, with 20 bases between. CDR1 is MNHNS, CDR2 SASEGT, per germline. The CDR3 totals 15 residues. CDR3 amino acids: CASSEGGARGFDAFF. The CDR3 nucleotides are TGTGCCAGCAGTGAAGGCGGAGCAAGGGGCTTTGATGCTTTCTTT.

The rearrangement links TRBV28 to TRBJ2-1; tentatively, D is TRBD1 (6 bases). The CDR3 is 13 amino acids. V lost 8 bases and J lost 5, with 13 bases in between. Looked up from germline, CDR1 is MDHEN and CDR2 is SYDVKM. The DNA for the CDR3 is TGTGCCAGCGCCGCCACAGGGAACAATGAGCAGTTCTTC. Amino acid sequence: CASAATGNNEQFF.

A word on this clone: Other nucleotide sequences from this sample produce the same CDR3. J is TRBJ2-7 and V is TRBV28, with TRBD1 as a possible D gene (6 bases). The CDR3 length is 13 residues. Trimming stripped 1 base from V and 2 bases from J, with 6 bases between. The germline V gene has CDR1 MDHEN and CDR2 SYDVKM. This chain's CDR3 is CASSLSGAYEQYF. The CDR3 DNA follows: TGTGCCAGCAGTTTATCAGGGGCCTACGAGCAGTACTTC.

This clone was recorded only once. This rearrangement joins TRBV7-2 to TRBJ2-7, with 10 positions matching TRBD2. The V segment lost 5 bases and the J segment 6 bases; nucleotides outside the gene matches: 10. The CDR3 has 15 amino acids. The germline CDR1 and CDR2 sequences are SGHTA and FQGNSA. CDR3 protein: CASSMVASGSIEQYF. DNA for the CDR3: TGTGCCAGCAGCATGGTCGCTAGCGGGAGCATCGAGCAGTACTTC.

The chain carries TRBV3-1 (or the pseudogene TRBV3-2) and TRBJ1-3; D is undetermined. V was cut by 1 base and J by 3 bases, with 7 bases left in between. The CDR3 consists of 14 residues. Germline CDR1 reads LGHDT; CDR2 reads YNNKEL (reference sequence). The CDR3 DNA is TGTGCCAGCAGCCAAGGGTCAATTGGAAACACCATATATTTT. The encoded protein is CASSQGSIGNTIYF.

There are a few counts of this clone. The V and J genes are TRBV5-4 and TRBJ2-3; TRBD1 or TRBD2 may be the D gene (5 bases each). Germline CDR1 and CDR2: SGHNT and YYREEE (reference sequence). V was cut by 4 bases and J by 7 bases, with 19 bases left in between. This CDR3 spans 15 amino acids. CDR3 in DNA: TGTGCCAGCAGCCCCGCACACCGGGACGCTCATACGCAGTATTTT. It specifies CASSPAHRDAHTQYF.

The chain joins TRBV6-2 or TRBV6-3 to TRBJ2-3, with unresolved D. Between the trimmed V and J ends, which lost 6 bases and 6 bases, there was a span of 16 bases. The CDR3 runs to 14 residues. Per germline, CDR1 MNHEY and CDR2 SVGEGT. The CDR3 nucleotides read TGTGCCAGCAGCACCCCACTGGGTCGGGATACGCAGTATTTT. Translated, it gives CASSTPLGRDTQYF.

This clone was recorded once. The rearrangement links TRBV2 to TRBJ1-1; tentative D call: TRBD1 (5 bases). Germline lookup yields CDR1 SNHLY and CDR2 FYNNEI. The V end was cut by 2 bases, the J end by 3 bases, with 10 bases between. This CDR3 is 14 amino acids long. This CDR3 is CASSESTGYTEAFF. The CDR3 bases are TGTGCCAGCAGTGAATCCACAGGATACACTGAAGCTTTCTTT.

The rearrangement uses TRBV3-1 (or the pseudogene TRBV3-2) and TRBJ2-3; 7 bases map to TRBD2. V trimming: 0 bases; J trimming: 4 bases; junction bases outside the gene matches: 4. This CDR3 spans 15 amino acids. Looked up from germline, CDR1 is LGHDT and CDR2 is YNNKEL (reference sequence). CDR3 bases: TGTGCCAGCAGCCAAGACGCGACTAGCTCAGATACGCAGTATTTT. This encodes CASSQDATSSDTQYF.

V is TRBV28 and J is TRBJ1-5; D ambiguous. The CDR3 contains 12 residues. Germline V CDR1 and CDR2: MDHEN, SYDVKM. V gave up 3 bases and J gave up 9 bases, with 9 bases separating them. CDR3 DNA: TGTGCCAGCAGTTTTTCCCCTGGGCCCCAGCATTTT. Translation: CASSFSPGPQHF.

This chain connects TRBV7-8 to TRBJ2-3, with D tentatively TRBD2 (6 bases). The germline V gene has CDR1 SGHVS and CDR2 FQNEAQ. V lost 4 bases and J lost 6, with 23 bases in between. This CDR3 comprises 17 residues. CDR3 region: CASSSPASGWHSDTQYF. CDR3 bases: TGTGCCAGCAGCTCTCCGGCCAGCGGGTGGCACTCGGATACGCAGTATTTT.

V is TRBV7-9 and J is TRBJ1-2; D not certain. Trimming removed 5 bases at V and 0 bases at J, with 7 bases between. Germline lookup yields CDR1 SEHNR and CDR2 FQNEAQ (reference sequence). The CDR3 loop spans 13 amino acids. For the CDR3, the DNA is TGTGCCAGCAGCGGAGGTACTAACTATGGCTACACCTTC. It is translated as CASSGGTNYGYTF.

This rearrangement joins TRBV5-4 to TRBJ2-1, with 7 positions matching TRBD1. The CDR3 is 15 residues long. Germline CDR1 and CDR2: SGHNT and YYREEE (reference sequence). The junction had 4 bases not matched to a gene; V was cut back by 4 bases and J by 0 bases. CDR3 amino acids: CASSPRDSSYNEQFF. The CDR3 DNA sequence: TGTGCCAGCAGCCCCCGGGACAGCTCCTACAATGAGCAGTTCTTC.

V gene TRBV5-1 combines with J gene TRBJ1-1, with 9 bases matching TRBD1. V was pared by 4 bases and J by 6 bases, with 13 bases of the junction left unmatched. Germline CDR1 reads SGHRS; CDR2 reads YFSETQ. This CDR3 is 16 amino acids long. Here the CDR3 DNA reads TGCGCCAGCAGCGGCGGGACAGGGAATATAGACGCTGAAGCTTTCTTT. Its translation is CASSGGTGNIDAEAFF.

The chain couples TRBV5-8 to TRBJ2-7; D could derive from TRBD1 or TRBD2 (5 bases each). V lost 0 bases, J lost 0 bases, and 16 bases lay in between. This CDR3 contains 17 residues. The germline V gene encodes CDR1 SGHTS and CDR2 YDEGEE. DNA for the CDR3: TGTGCCAGCAGCTTGGGCGCCCGGGGCCCCAGCTCCTACGAGCAGTACTTC. Protein: CASSLGARGPSSYEQYF. The full variable domain, in which reference TRBV5-8 and TRBJ2-7 provide the parts outside the CDR3, is EAGVTQSPTHLIKTRGQQATLRCSPISGHTSVYWYQQALGLGLQFLLWYDEGEERNRGNFPPRFSGRQFPNYSSELNVNALELEDSALYLCASSLGARGPSSYEQYFGPGTRLTVT.

The gene calls are TRBV7-2 and TRBJ2-2, with D hard to call. Germline V gene sequence: CDR1 SGHTA, CDR2 FQGNSA. This CDR3 spans 16 amino acids. Deletions cut 4 bases from V and 1 base from J, with 13 bases between. The CDR3 sequence is CASSYRILGNTGELFF. CDR3 in DNA: TGTGCCAGCAGCTACCGAATATTGGGGAACACCGGGGAGCTGTTTTTT.

This chain links TRBV7-9 with TRBJ2-7, with D possibly being TRBD1 (6 bases). The CDR3 contains 15 residues. Germline CDR1 is SEHNR and CDR2 is FQNEAQ (reference sequence). The V end lost 5 bases, the J end lost 4 bases, and 18 bases lay between the germline ends. The CDR3 region has the DNA TGTGCCAGCAGCCCACCCGGGACACGAAATTACGAGCAGTACTTC. Its protein product is CASSPPGTRNYEQYF. Looking up the rest from reference TRBV7-9 and TRBJ2-7 gives the full variable domain: DTGVSQNPRHKITKRGQNVTFRCDPISEHNRLYWYRQTLGQGPEFLTYFQNEAQLEKSRLLSDRFSAERPKGSFSTLEIQRTEQGDSAMYLCASSPPGTRNYEQYFGPGTRLTVT.

The V gene is TRBV6-5, the J gene TRBJ2-7; 8 bases are a match to TRBD1. J was trimmed by 3 bases and V by 10 bases; bases with no gene match: 11. Germline assignment: CDR1 MNHEY and CDR2 SVGAGI. This CDR3 is built from 14 residues. The CDR3 DNA is TGTGCCACCAGGCGGCAGGGGGCCATCTACGAGCAGTACTTC. Its protein product is CATRRQGAIYEQYF.

The chain joins TRBV5-1 to TRBJ1-5; no reliable D call. The CDR3 is made up of 14 amino acids. Germline CDR1 is SGHRS and CDR2 is YFSETQ. V shed 0 bases and J shed 6 bases, with 10 bases lying between them. DNA of the CDR3: TGCGCCAGCAGCTTGGCCCCTGTAGGTCAGCCCCAGCATTTT. It translates to CASSLAPVGQPQHF.

The chain employs TRBV11-2 and TRBJ1-1; D is undetermined. This CDR3 has 16 amino acids. Trimming left V 0 bases short and J 0 bases short, with 11 bases between. The germline V gene has CDR1 SGHAT and CDR2 FQNNGV. Here the CDR3 reads CASSLDQPPLNTEAFF. The DNA for the CDR3 is TGTGCCAGCAGCTTAGACCAGCCGCCCCTGAACACTGAAGCTTTCTTT.

The chain links TRBV15 to TRBJ1-1, with a tentative D call TRBD1 (5 bases). There are 19 residues in the CDR3. V gave up 0 bases and J gave up 8 bases, with 28 bases separating them. Germline CDR1 and CDR2: LNHNV and YYDKDF (reference sequence). This CDR3 is CATSRDDAWLWGRATEAFF. The CDR3 DNA sequence: TGTGCCACCAGCAGAGATGATGCATGGTTGTGGGGCCGGGCCACCGAAGCTTTCTTT.

V usage is TRBV5-1 and J usage is TRBJ1-3; D is undetermined. Trimming removed 0 bases at V and 4 bases at J, with 11 bases between. Germline CDR1 is SGHRS and CDR2 is YFSETQ. This CDR3 region has 15 residues. In nucleotides, the CDR3 is TGCGCCAGCAGCTTGGCACCGACCGGCGGAAACACCATATATTTT. Its protein product is CASSLAPTGGNTIYF. The full variable domain, with the rest looked up from reference TRBV5-1 and TRBJ1-3, is KAGVTQTPRYLIKTRGQQVTLSCSPISGHRSVSWYQQTPGQGLQFLFEYFSETQRNKGNFPGRFSGRQFSNSRSEMNVSTLELGDSALYLCASSLAPTGGNTIYFGEGSWLTVV.

This clone has a single count. V gene TRBV5-5 combines with J gene TRBJ1-3; tentative D call: TRBD1 (5 bases). Germline lookup yields CDR1 SGHKS and CDR2 YYEKEE (reference sequence). Trimming pared 0 bases from V and 4 bases from J, leaving 8 bases between. CDR3 length equals 14 residues. In DNA form, the CDR3 reads TGTGCCAGCAGCTTGGCCGGGGGAGGAAACACCATATATTTT. It encodes CASSLAGGGNTIYF.

The gene calls are TRBV9 and TRBJ2-1; possibly TRBD1 or TRBD2 for D (5 bases each). This CDR3 region has 14 residues. Trimming removed 4 bases at V and 6 bases at J, with 14 bases between. From germline, CDR1 is SGDLS and CDR2 YYNGEE. The CDR3 reads CASSPGPGTNEQFF. The CDR3 DNA is TGTGCCAGCAGCCCGGGTCCAGGGACCAATGAGCAGTTCTTC. The full variable domain, with the rest looked up from reference TRBV9 and TRBJ2-1, is DSGVTQTPKHLITATGQRVTLRCSPRSGDLSVYWYQQSLDQGLQFLIQYYNGEERAKGNILERFSAQQFPDLHSELNLSSLELGDSALYFCASSPGPGTNEQFFGPGTRLTVL.

The chain has TRBV4-3 and TRBJ2-3; D not resolved. The V gene lost 0 bases and the J gene lost 6 bases, with 7 bases spanning the gap. Looked up from germline, CDR1 is LGHNA and CDR2 is YSLEER. The CDR3 contains 13 residues. The CDR3 is CASSQDMPDTQYF. The CDR3 DNA is TGCGCCAGCAGCCAAGATATGCCGGATACGCAGTATTTT.